This TCR beta chain derives from a study of T-cell memory formation after mild COVID-19 (dated by TCRdb to 2020 to 2022). Looking at the study overall: TCR sequence clusters from the two donors were found to be largely donor specific. T-cell clones expanding and contracting after mild COVID-19 in two donors were tracked by longitudinal TCRalpha and TCRbeta repertoire sequencing. The cohort was made up of two young adult volunteers, one female and one male, who were previously healthy.

The listed sequencing device is Illumina NovaSeq 6000. Using 5'RACE with constant-segment primers, TCRalpha and TCRbeta cDNA libraries were constructed, with sample barcodes and unique molecular identifiers added in the process. Trizol reagent was used to extract RNA from every sample. Library amplification was performed in two PCR steps, and a second sample barcode and Illumina TruSeq adapters were introduced in the second step. The libraries were sequenced on an Illumina NovaSeq using 2 x 150 bp paired-end reads. As for the authors' bioinformatics: Demultiplexing of reads and collapsing into UMI-guided consensus sequences were performed with migec v1.2.7. Using mixcr v2.1.11, UMI consensuses were aligned to TRA and TRB V and J templates and then assembled into clonotypes. Expanded or contracted clonotypes were those called significant by both edgeR and NoisET, with noise models trained on biological replicates. For edgeR calls, the thresholds were a false discovery rate-adjusted p below 0.01 and a log2 fold-change of 1. As an exploratory analysis of dynamics, max-normalized trajectories of the 1000 most abundant clonotypes were examined by PCA with hierarchical clustering. The CD4 or CD8 phenotype of responding clones was assigned using the separately sequenced CD4+ and CD8+ repertoires. In-frame beta chains were kept once TCRdb had trimmed the public reads at Q25 with fastp and called clones with MiXCR. Entries are consolidated by CDR3 protein sequence, retaining the most common genes and DNA. These V and J calls rely on TCRdb rather than the paper's analysis. This sample is represented by approximately 480,000 distinct CDR3 sequences; about 20% of them were singletons. About 12% of the sample comes from the top ten.

What the work shows at the level of the full study, not this receptor alone: The study covered only a couple of mild cases, and larger cohorts including severe cases with pre-infection samples were considered necessary. Contracting CD4+ clones turned up mainly in the CM and EM memory subsets, whereas EMRA was where CD8+ clones were enriched. Some responding clones were detected in pre-infection memory, which suggested that pre-existing cross-reactive memory T cells had joined the SARS-CoV-2 response. Clones that contracted from day 15 to 85 showed balanced CD4/CD8 phenotypes, whereas a second wave of clones that expanded from day 15 to 37 leaned towards CD4+. Whether the second-wave clones peaking on day 37 were SARS-CoV-2 specific was not confirmed.

This clonotype has more than one count but fewer than ten. Its antigen target is currently unknown. Base qualities are not recorded, but no much larger clone differs from it by a single base. Ficoll-Paque density gradient centrifugation was used to isolate PBMCs. The sequenced sample consisted of PBMCs or a T cell subset sorted from them (not recorded which). The origin of this receptor is an adult woman who had mild COVID-19 (a few samples of this study predate the infection). The sample titles of this study are shuffled in the database, so cell type and time point are left out; the donor was told from shared clones.

Here is the DNA: TGTGCCAGCAGCTTAGTAGGTTGGGATGAGCAGTTCTTC. The translation is CASSLVGWDEQFF. The chain is encoded by TRBV7-9 joined to TRBJ2-1, with an unclear D gene assignment. The germline ends are 9 bases apart after V is trimmed by 1 base and J by 8 bases. According to the germline V gene (reference sequence), CDR1 reads SEHNR and CDR2 reads FQNEAQ. The CDR3 has 13 amino acids, counting the end cysteine and phenylalanine. The read is trimmed to its CDR3 DNA, 39 bases read in frame from base 1.